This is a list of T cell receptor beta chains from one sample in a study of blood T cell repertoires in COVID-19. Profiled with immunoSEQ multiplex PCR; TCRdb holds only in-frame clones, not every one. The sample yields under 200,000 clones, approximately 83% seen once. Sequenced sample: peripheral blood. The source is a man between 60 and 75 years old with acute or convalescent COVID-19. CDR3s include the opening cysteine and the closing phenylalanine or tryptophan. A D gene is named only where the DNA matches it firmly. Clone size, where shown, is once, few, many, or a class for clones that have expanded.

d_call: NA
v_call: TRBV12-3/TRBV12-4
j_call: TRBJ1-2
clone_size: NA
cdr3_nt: TGTGCCAGCAGTTTAGTTGGGGAGAATGGCTACACCTTC
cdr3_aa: CASSLVGENGYTF

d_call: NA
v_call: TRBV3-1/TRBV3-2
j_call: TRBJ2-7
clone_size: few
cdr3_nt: TGTGCCAGCAGCCACCTCTCCTACGAGCAGTACTTC
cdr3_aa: CASSHLSYEQYF

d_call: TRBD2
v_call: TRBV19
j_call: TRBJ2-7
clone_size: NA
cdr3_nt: TGTGCCAGTAGTTCGGGACTAGCGGGAGGGCCGGTTCGGTACGAGCAGTACTTC
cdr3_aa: CASSSGLAGGPVRYEQYF

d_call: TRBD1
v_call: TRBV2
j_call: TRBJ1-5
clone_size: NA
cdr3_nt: TGTGCCAGCAGCCGGACAGGGTCGGATCAGCCCCAGCATTTT
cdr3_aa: CASSRTGSDQPQHF

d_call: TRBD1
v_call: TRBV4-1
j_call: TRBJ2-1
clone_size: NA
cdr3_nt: TGCGCCAGCAGCCAAGCCCAGGGGGCCGGCAATGAGCAGTTCTTC
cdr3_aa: CASSQAQGAGNEQFF

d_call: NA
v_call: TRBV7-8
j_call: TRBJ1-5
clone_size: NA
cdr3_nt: TGTGCCAGCAGCTTAGCGGCTCTACCCCGGGATAGCAATCAGCCCCAGCATTTT
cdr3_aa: CASSLAALPRDSNQPQHF

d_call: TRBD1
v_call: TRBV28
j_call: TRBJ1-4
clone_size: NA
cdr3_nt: TGTGCCAGCAGTCTATGGACAGGGTTGGGTAATGAAAAACTGTTTTTT
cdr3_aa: CASSLWTGLGNEKLFF

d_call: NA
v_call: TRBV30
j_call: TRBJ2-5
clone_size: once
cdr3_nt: TGTGCCTGGAGTATCCCCGGGGAGACCCAGTACTTC
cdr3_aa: CAWSIPGETQYF

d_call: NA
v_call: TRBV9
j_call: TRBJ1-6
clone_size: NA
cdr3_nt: TGTGCCAGCAGCCTCAGACAGCATTTGGATTCACCCCTCCACTTT
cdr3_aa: CASSLRQHLDSPLHF

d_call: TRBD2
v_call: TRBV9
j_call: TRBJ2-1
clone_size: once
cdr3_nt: TGTGCCAGCGGGGGGGCCTACAATGAGCAGTTCTTC
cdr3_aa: CASGGAYNEQFF

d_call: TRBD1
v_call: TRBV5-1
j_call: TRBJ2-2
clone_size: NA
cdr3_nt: TGCGCCAGCAGCCATGGACAGGGCCAACTACACACCGGGGAGCTGTTTTTT
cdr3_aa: CASSHGQGQLHTGELFF

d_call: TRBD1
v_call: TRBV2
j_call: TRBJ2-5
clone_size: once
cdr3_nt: TGTGCCAGCAGGAATACTTACAGGGGGCAAGAGACCCAGTACTTC
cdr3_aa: CASRNTYRGQETQYF

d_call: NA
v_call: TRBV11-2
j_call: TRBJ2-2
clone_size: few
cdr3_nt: TGTGCCAGCAGCCCCGTGGCGGGGTCGAACACCGGGGAGCTGTTTTTT
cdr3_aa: CASSPVAGSNTGELFF

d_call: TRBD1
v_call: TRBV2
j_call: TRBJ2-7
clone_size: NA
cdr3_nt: TGTGCCACCAGCAGGGGGCCCGGACAGATCTACGAGCAGTACTTC
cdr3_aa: CATSRGPGQIYEQYF

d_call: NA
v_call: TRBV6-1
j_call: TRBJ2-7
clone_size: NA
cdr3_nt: TGTGCCAGCAGTGAGTACGGCTACGAGCAGTACTTC
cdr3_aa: CASSEYGYEQYF

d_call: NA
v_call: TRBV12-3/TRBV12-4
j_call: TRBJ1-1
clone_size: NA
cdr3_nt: TGTGCCAGCAGCCGATTAGGGGGTACTGAAGCTTTCTTT
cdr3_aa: CASSRLGGTEAFF

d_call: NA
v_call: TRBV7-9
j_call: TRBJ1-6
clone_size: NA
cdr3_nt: TGTGCCAGCGCTACAGTAAATAATTCACCCCTCCACTTT
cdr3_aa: CASATVNNSPLHF

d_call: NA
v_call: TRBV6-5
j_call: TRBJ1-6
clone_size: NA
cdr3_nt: TGTGCCAGCAGCCGACAGGATAATTCACCCCTCCACTTT
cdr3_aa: CASSRQDNSPLHF

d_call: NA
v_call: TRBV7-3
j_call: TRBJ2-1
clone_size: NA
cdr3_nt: TGTGCCAGCAGCTCGCAGGGGTCCTACAATGAGCAGTTCTTC
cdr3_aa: CASSSQGSYNEQFF

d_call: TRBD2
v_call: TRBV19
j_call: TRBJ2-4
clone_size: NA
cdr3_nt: TGTGCCAGTAAGAACTTTGGGGGGGACCCGTTAGCCGAAAACATTCAGTACTTC
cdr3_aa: CASKNFGGDPLAENIQYF

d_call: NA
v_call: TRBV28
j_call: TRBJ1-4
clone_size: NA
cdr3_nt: TGTGCCAGCAGTCCGGGGTGGGGAGGTGAAAAACTGTTTTTT
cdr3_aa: CASSPGWGGEKLFF

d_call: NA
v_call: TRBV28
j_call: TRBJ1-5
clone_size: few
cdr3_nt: TGTGCCAGCAGTTGGGGGGACCAGCCCCAGCATTTT
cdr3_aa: CASSWGDQPQHF

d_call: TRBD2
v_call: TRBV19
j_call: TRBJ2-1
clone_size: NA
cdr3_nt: TGTGCCAGTAGTGCGAGCGGGAGGTACAATGAGCAGTTCTTC
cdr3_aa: CASSASGRYNEQFF